Below, one T cell receptor (beta chain) is given with its context. There were TCR beta CDR3 regions amplified from RNA transcripts. The primer set for the first-round RT-PCR of the TCR CDR3 was HTBI. From the multiplex PCR reads, TCRdb called clonotypes with MiXCR, one entry per CDR3 protein. Of about 300,000 distinct CDR3 sequences listed, around 20% are singletons. This entry belongs to a study of T cells in Graves' hyperthyroidism and ophthalmopathy. V trimming: 4 bases; J trimming: 2 bases; junction bases outside the gene matches: 8. The germline V gene has CDR1 SGHVS and CDR2 FQNEAQ. This CDR3 region has 16 residues. Ophthalmopathy patients had Clinical Activity Score at least 3, NOSPECS grade at least 4, duration under 3 months. Criteria for exclusion of patients were uncontrolled infection, other autoimmune disease, pregnancy or lactation. Each diagnosis drew on symptoms, thyroxine, TRAb, thyroid ultrasound and orbital computed tomography findings.

Specimen: blood. The genes are TRBV7-8 and TRBJ1-5; TRBD1 agrees at 7 bases. This sequence originates from a man aged 50-59 years with Graves' ophthalmopathy. The CDR3 reads CASSWRPTGGNQPQHF. The DNA of the CDR3 is TGTGCCAGCAGCTGGAGGCCCACAGGGGGCAATCAGCCCCAGCATTTT.